These 19 T cell receptor beta chains share one sample of origin, sequenced in a study of blood T cells in healthy people across ages. Combining a sample-barcoded 5' primer with a J-beta primer mix, a second PCR ran for roughly 7 to 12 cycles. Using its own MiXCR run on the 5' RACE reads, TCRdb lists one record per CDR3 protein. The data contain about 730,000 distinct CDR3 sequences, around 40% of them seen just once; the ten biggest clones take up around 20%. The sample was blood. These receptors were collected from a woman between 55 and 75 years old in good health.

The rearrangement links TRBV6-5 to TRBJ2-2, with D unresolved. Germline CDR1 is MNHEY and CDR2 is SVGAGI. The V gene lost 5 bases and the J gene lost 5 bases, with 9 bases spanning the gap. CDR3 length: 13 residues. CDR3 in amino acids: CASSPLGTGELFF. The DNA of the CDR3 is TGTGCCAGCAGTCCCCTGGGGACCGGGGAGCTGTTTTTT.

This clonotype was recorded at least ten times. This chain uses TRBV5-1 with TRBJ2-7; weak D call: TRBD2 (6 bases). The ends were cut back, 3 bases at V and 0 bases at J, with 16 bases in the middle. Germline-derived CDR1 and CDR2 are SGHRS and YFSETQ. This CDR3 spans 16 amino acids. The CDR3 sequence: CASSSTVGRSSYEQYF. For the CDR3, the DNA is TGCGCCAGCAGCTCCACTGTAGGGAGGAGCTCCTACGAGCAGTACTTC. The full variable domain, in which reference TRBV5-1 and TRBJ2-7 provide the parts outside the CDR3, is KAGVTQTPRYLIKTRGQQVTLSCSPISGHRSVSWYQQTPGQGLQFLFEYFSETQRNKGNFPGRFSGRQFSNSRSEMNVSTLELGDSALYLCASSSTVGRSSYEQYFGPGTRLTVT.

This clonotype was seen only a few times. The rearrangement uses TRBV7-6 and TRBJ2-5; no clear D. The CDR3 contains 13 residues. The V end lost 1 base, the J end lost 3 bases, and 6 bases lay between the germline ends. CDR1 and CDR2 (germline): SGHVS, FNYEAQ. CDR3 protein: CASSLEGKETQYF. CDR3 sequence (DNA): TGTGCCAGCAGCTTAGAGGGTAAAGAGACCCAGTACTTC.

With regard to this clonotype: This clone may be a read error of a much larger clone one base away. This chain connects TRBV12-3 or TRBV12-4 to TRBJ1-1; no firm D call. The CDR3 contains 13 residues. Deletions cut 7 bases from V and 0 bases from J, with 9 bases between. Written as DNA, the CDR3 is TGTGCCAGCACTCGAACAGTGAACACTGAAGCTTTCTTT. Its translation is CASTRTVNTEAFF.

V is TRBV11-2 and J is TRBJ2-3; 9 positions agree with TRBD2. The V gene's germline CDR1 is SGHAT and CDR2 FQNNGV. V lost 0 bases and J lost 2; bases outside the gene matches: 3. CDR3 length: 16 residues. CDR3 DNA sequence: TGTGCCAGCAGCTTAGAGTTAGCGGGGGTCACAGATACGCAGTATTTT. As protein: CASSLELAGVTDTQYF. Supplemented by reference TRBV11-2 and TRBJ2-3, the full variable domain reads EAGVAQSPRYKIIEKRQSVAFWCNPISGHATLYWYQQILGQGPKLLIQFQNNGVVDDSQLPKDRFSAERLKGVDSTLKIQPAKLEDSAVYLCASSLELAGVTDTQYFGPGTRLTVL.

Remarks on this clonotype: A read error may account for a junction end that differs from germline. The CDR3 bases are TGCAGTGCTAGAGATCCCACTGCAAATTCACCCCCCCACTTT. Residues: CSARDPTANSPPHF. The V and J genes are TRBV20-1 and TRBJ1-6; D is unresolved. The CDR3 has 14 amino acids. Germline CDR1 is DFQATT and CDR2 is SNEGSKA (reference sequence).

V gene TRBV27 combines with J gene TRBJ2-4; D is undetermined. The V and J ends lost 4 bases and 0 bases respectively, with 10 bases between them. The germline V gene has CDR1 MNHEY and CDR2 SMNVEV (reference sequence). The CDR3 is 15 residues long. The CDR3 sequence is CASSSFGLAKNIQYF. CDR3 DNA: TGTGCCAGCAGTTCGTTTGGATTAGCCAAAAACATTCAGTACTTC.

This clonotype appeared many times. V gene TRBV12-3 or TRBV12-4 combines with J gene TRBJ1-4; D is unclear. V was trimmed by 0 bases and J by 1 base, leaving 0 bases between them. This CDR3 is 13 amino acids long. CDR3 sequence reads: CASSLATNEKLFF. DNA for the CDR3: TGTGCCAGCAGTTTAGCAACTAATGAAAAACTGTTTTTT.

This clonotype showed up just a few times. The CDR3 protein is CASSTPGAYNEQYF. For the CDR3, the DNA is TGTGCCAGCAGCACCCCAGGGGCGTACAATGAGCAGTACTTC. J is TRBJ2-1 and V is TRBV11-2, with a weak D call TRBD1 (6 bases). TRBJ2-7 matches the DNA end more closely, so the J call is doubtful. Germline loops: CDR1 SGHAT, CDR2 FQNNGV. The CDR3 spans 14 residues.

The table lists this clonotype with a few counts. The chain carries TRBV12-3 or TRBV12-4 and TRBJ1-2; TRBD1 matches at 8 bases. The CDR3 contains 19 residues. The V and J ends lost 7 bases and 0 bases, in that order; junction bases with no gene match: 19. Written as DNA, the CDR3 is TGTGCCAGCACCTCTCGGGGGTCCGGGACAGGTCAAGCTAACTATGGCTACACCTTC. It yields the protein CASTSRGSGTGQANYGYTF.

This chain uses TRBV7-2 with TRBJ2-2; TRBD1 agrees at 8 bases. The length of the CDR3 is 14 residues. CDR1 SGHTA and CDR2 FQGNSA come from the germline V gene. Trimming at V came to 8 bases and at J to 4 bases, leaving 6 bases not matched to a gene. CDR3 nucleotide sequence: TGTGCCAGCTGGAGGACAGGGCGCACCGGGGAGCTGTTTTTT. It translates to CASWRTGRTGELFF. The complete variable domain, with remaining parts taken from reference TRBV7-2 and TRBJ2-2, reads GAGVSQSPSNKVTEKGKDVELRCDPISGHTALYWYRQSLGQGLEFLIYFQGNSAPDKSGLPSDRFSAERTGGSVSTLTIQRTQQEDSAVYLCASWRTGRTGELFFGEGSRLTVL.

J is TRBJ1-1 and V is TRBV6-1, with D possibly TRBD1 on 6 matching bases. The CDR3 runs to 16 residues. Germline values: CDR1 MNHNS, CDR2 SASEGT. The DNA for the CDR3 is TGTGCAGTAGGGCGGGGGCTGGCAAAAAAGGGCACTGAAGCTTTCTTT. As protein: CAVGRGLAKKGTEAFF.

The chain employs TRBV28 and TRBJ1-4; 7 bases align to TRBD1. This CDR3 comprises 16 residues. Unmatched junction bases numbered 11, after V lost 5 bases and J lost 5 bases. Germline V gene sequence: CDR1 MDHEN, CDR2 SYDVKM. The chain's CDR3 is CASSPGQLRRNEKLFF. The CDR3 nucleotides are TGTGCCAGCAGTCCGGGACAGCTCAGAAGGAATGAAAAACTGTTTTTT.

There are a few counts of this clonotype. V is TRBV5-1 and J is TRBJ2-3, with a weak D call TRBD2 (5 bases). The CDR3 has 16 residues. Germline V gives CDR1 SGHRS, CDR2 YFSETQ. V was trimmed by 4 bases and J by 2 bases, leaving 17 bases between them. The chain's CDR3 is CASSVGVAEDTDTQYF. CDR3 nucleotide sequence: TGCGCCAGCAGCGTGGGAGTGGCAGAGGACACAGATACGCAGTATTTT.

This clonotype was detected many times. The chain joins TRBV28 to TRBJ2-7; the match to TRBD2 covers 11 bases. The CDR3 length is 16 residues. The trim removed 6 bases at V and 3 bases at J, leaving 10 bases unmatched. The germline CDR1 and CDR2 sequences are MDHEN and SYDVKM. The CDR3 is CASSGGGLAVLYEQYF. The CDR3 nucleotides are TGTGCCAGCAGCGGCGGGGGACTAGCGGTCCTCTACGAGCAGTACTTC.

The chain uses TRBV7-2 and TRBJ1-5, with D uncertain. The CDR3 extends over 15 amino acids. Per germline, CDR1 SGHTA and CDR2 FQGNSA. Trimming cost V 1 base and J 6 bases, with 13 bases left between them. The CDR3 protein is CASSLGPEALQPQHF. CDR3 in DNA: TGTGCCAGCAGCTTAGGCCCTGAAGCACTTCAGCCCCAGCATTTT.

The chain combines TRBV18 with TRBJ2-7; D may be TRBD2 (6 bases). The CDR3 has 16 residues. The V gene's germline CDR1 is KGHSH and CDR2 LQKENI. V was clipped by 2 bases and J by 0 bases, with 14 bases between them. As DNA, the CDR3 is TGTGCCAGCTCACCAGTAGCGGATCTGAGCTCCTACGAGCAGTACTTC. Amino acid sequence: CASSPVADLSSYEQYF.

This clonotype has a handful of counts. The chain joins TRBV4-2 to TRBJ2-3; 7 bases are a match to TRBD2. Trimming took 3 bases from V and 5 from J; bases not matched to a gene: 5. Looked up from germline, CDR1 is LGHNA and CDR2 is YNFKEQ. The CDR3 has 14 residues. The CDR3 region has the DNA TGTGCCAGCAGCCATAGGCTAGCGGAAGATACGCAGTATTTT. Translation: CASSHRLAEDTQYF.

This clonotype was picked up one time. The chain links TRBV5-1 to TRBJ2-2; 10 bases line up with TRBD1. The CDR3 spans 16 residues. Germline V gene data show CDR1 as SGHRS and CDR2 as YFSETQ. V shed 0 bases and J 5 bases; nucleotides not matched to a gene: 4. The CDR3 loop reads CASSLEGQGRTGELFF. In DNA form, the CDR3 reads TGCGCCAGCAGCTTGGAGGGACAGGGGCGGACCGGGGAGCTGTTTTTT.